The 12 T cell receptor beta chains listed next were all sequenced from one sample in a study of CD8+ T cells in alopecia areata. Extracted RNA was reverse transcribed into cDNA, the sequencing template. TCRdb's copy holds only in-frame clones and misses some; the assay was immunoSEQ multiplex PCR. This sample yields about 150,000 clones, of which 62% are seen a single time; 35% to 40% belongs to the top ten. Sequences were obtained from CD8+ T cells sorted from blood. The receptor source for this set is a human donor in good health.

This clone was recorded a few times. This chain uses TRBV7-9 with TRBJ2-7; D gene unclear. Trimming pared 5 bases from V and 2 bases from J, leaving 10 bases between. The CDR3 extends over 13 amino acids. CDR1 is SEHNR, CDR2 FQNEAQ, per germline (reference sequence). This CDR3 is CASSTLWPYEQYF. DNA of the CDR3: TGTGCCAGCAGCACCCTTTGGCCCTACGAGCAGTACTTC.

This clone was observed a handful of times. This chain links TRBV29-1 with TRBJ1-1; TRBD1 matches 9 bases. J lost 8 bases, V lost 7 bases, and 8 bases had no gene match. CDR3 length equals 12 residues. The germline V gene has CDR1 SQVTM and CDR2 ANQGSEA. CDR3 sequence: CSAGGGQGEAFF. CDR3 coding DNA: TGCAGCGCTGGTGGGGGACAGGGCGAAGCTTTCTTT.

This clone showed up just a few times. The chain joins TRBV15 to TRBJ2-5, with a tentative D call TRBD2 (5 bases). V shed 1 base and J shed 7 bases, with 16 bases lying between them. Germline CDR1 and CDR2: LNHNV and YYDKDF (reference sequence). The CDR3 consists of 15 residues. CDR3 DNA: TGTGCCACCAGCAGAGCCGAGACGGGGATTCCGACCCAGTACTTC. This gives the protein CATSRAETGIPTQYF.

Note on this clone: Sequence at one end of the junction differs from germline and may be a read error. The rearrangement links TRBV13 to TRBJ2-7, with D perhaps matching TRBD1 (5 bases). CDR1 PRHDT and CDR2 FYEKMQ come from the germline V gene (reference sequence). The CDR3 runs 16 residues. CDR3 coding DNA: TGTGCCAGTAGCTTAACCGATTTCCAGCAGGGCCCCGAGCAGTACTTC. Translation: CASSLTDFQQGPEQYF.

The rearrangement joins TRBV29-1 to TRBJ2-3; a possible D gene is TRBD1 (5 bases). V was clipped by 4 bases and J by 3 bases, with 11 bases between them. Germline CDR1 and CDR2: SQVTM and ANQGSEA. This CDR3 region has 13 residues. The CDR3: CSVAFPGTDTQYF. The CDR3 nucleotides read TGCAGCGTTGCCTTCCCAGGGACAGATACGCAGTATTTT.

V and J are TRBV2 and TRBJ1-2, with D uncertain. Trimming took off 2 bases at V and 1 base at J, with 8 bases between the two ends. The CDR3 totals 14 residues. Germline V gene data show CDR1 as SNHLY and CDR2 as FYNNEI. CDR3 residues: CASSEISNNYGYTF. CDR3 nucleotide sequence: TGTGCCAGCAGTGAAATCTCCAATAACTATGGCTACACCTTC.

This clone appeared a few times. The chain combines TRBV18 with TRBJ2-1, with TRBD1 matching over 8 bases. Per the germline V gene, CDR1 is KGHSH and CDR2 is LQKENI. This CDR3 is 14 amino acids long. V lost 6 bases to trimming and J lost 6 bases; unmatched junction nucleotides: 7. CDR3 nucleotide sequence: TGTGCCAGCTCCCGGTCGACAGGGGTCAATGAGCAGTTCTTC. This sequence encodes CASSRSTGVNEQFF.

The J gene is TRBJ2-1, the V gene TRBV5-6; D is perhaps TRBD2 (5 bases). The germline V gene has CDR1 SGHDT and CDR2 YYEEEE. The CDR3 totals 15 residues. V was shortened by 6 bases and J by 5 bases, with 18 bases between the two germline ends. The DNA of the CDR3 is TGTGCCAGCACCTCAGAGAAGGGAGTCGACAATGAGCAGTTCTTC. Protein product: CASTSEKGVDNEQFF.

As to this clone: In the same sample, other DNA sequences code for this CDR3. The rearrangement uses TRBV29-1 and TRBJ1-2; no definite D call. The CDR3 length is 11 residues. The germline gives CDR1 SQVTM, CDR2 ANQGSEA. V was clipped by 0 bases and J by 11 bases, with 10 bases between them. CDR3: CSVEDRKGYTF. The CDR3 bases are TGCAGCGTTGAAGACAGGAAAGGGTACACCTTC.

The rearrangement joins TRBV7-9 to TRBJ2-3, with a possible D match to TRBD2 (6 bases). The CDR3 is 16 amino acids. CDR1 SEHNR and CDR2 FQNEAQ come from the germline V gene (reference sequence). V was pared by 5 bases and J by 5 bases, with 20 bases between. CDR3 in DNA: TGTGCCAGCAGCGTTTCCTCCGGGGACTTTAAAGATACGCAGTATTTT. Amino acids: CASSVSSGDFKDTQYF. Variable domain in full (rest from reference TRBV7-9 and TRBJ2-3): DTGVSQNPRHKITKRGQNVTFRCDPISEHNRLYWYRQTLGQGPEFLTYFQNEAQLEKSRLLSDRFSAERPKGSFSTLEIQRTEQGDSAMYLCASSVSSGDFKDTQYFGPGTRLTVL.

This chain uses TRBV13 with TRBJ2-5, with D hard to call. Per the germline V gene, CDR1 is PRHDT and CDR2 is FYEKMQ (reference sequence). The CDR3 length is 15 residues. Trimming took off 5 bases at V and 0 bases at J, with 13 bases between the two ends. The CDR3 here is CASSPRRQNQETQYF. CDR3 DNA sequence: TGTGCCAGCAGCCCCCGTCGTCAGAACCAAGAGACCCAGTACTTC.

This clone is a singleton in its sample. CDR3 nucleotides: TGTGCCAGCAGCGTAGGTGGGGGGTTGGAGACCCAGTACTTC. Translated, it gives CASSVGGGLETQYF. J is TRBJ2-5 and V is TRBV9; D may be TRBD2 (6 bases). V was shortened by 0 bases and J by 5 bases, with 11 bases between the two germline ends. The CDR3 totals 14 residues. Per the germline V gene, CDR1 is SGDLS and CDR2 is YYNGEE. The full variable domain, with the rest looked up from reference TRBV9 and TRBJ2-5, is DSGVTQTPKHLITATGQRVTLRCSPRSGDLSVYWYQQSLDQGLQFLIQYYNGEERAKGNILERFSAQQFPDLHSELNLSSLELGDSALYFCASSVGGGLETQYFGPGTRLLVL.